This is a list of T cell receptor beta chains from one sample in a study of cytomegalovirus exposure and HLA in healthy donors. Assay: immunoSEQ multiplex PCR; the TCRdb copy retains only in-frame clones and omits some. The repertoire holds some 220,000 clones, with 75% to 90% as singletons. The sequencing sample was made of PBMCs. These receptors were collected from a young woman in good health and CMV-seronegative. CDR3s leave out the opening cysteine and the closing phenylalanine or tryptophan. Each record gives: clone size, J gene, V gene, CDR3 protein. The listing skips clone size in some rows; elsewhere it reads once, few, many or a size class.

clone size: -; J gene: TRBJ2-2; V gene: TRBV19; CDR3 protein: ASSIIGTYTGELF
clone size: once; J gene: TRBJ1-6; V gene: TRBV5-4; CDR3 protein: ASSSRGRDNNSPLH
clone size: -; J gene: TRBJ2-5; V gene: TRBV5-4; CDR3 protein: ASSPGQQETQY
clone size: -; J gene: TRBJ2-5; V gene: TRBV5-1; CDR3 protein: ASSSGLSGSSGEETQY
clone size: once; J gene: TRBJ2-5; V gene: TRBV7-9; CDR3 protein: ASSLGGGAMVVETQY
clone size: -; J gene: TRBJ1-1; V gene: TRBV5-1; CDR3 protein: ASNHPNTGGNTEAF
clone size: -; J gene: TRBJ1-6; V gene: TRBV6-5; CDR3 protein: ASRPPGRNSPLH
clone size: -; J gene: TRBJ2-1; V gene: TRBV5-1; CDR3 protein: ASSSGLAGYNEQF
clone size: -; J gene: TRBJ2-1; V gene: TRBV7-2; CDR3 protein: ASSPRLAGGNEQF
clone size: few; J gene: TRBJ2-1; V gene: TRBV4-1; CDR3 protein: ASSQDLFGLAGIGEQF
clone size: -; J gene: TRBJ2-7; V gene: TRBV30; CDR3 protein: AWSGTSLAMTYEQY
clone size: -; J gene: TRBJ2-1; V gene: TRBV10-1; CDR3 protein: ASSGTGNTNEQF
clone size: -; J gene: -; V gene: TRBV9; CDR3 protein: ASSQGQGRHEQY
clone size: -; J gene: TRBJ1-2; V gene: TRBV5-1; CDR3 protein: ASSRDHRAGYT
clone size: -; J gene: TRBJ2-1; V gene: TRBV5-6; CDR3 protein: ASSLRRALYNEQF
clone size: once; J gene: TRBJ2-7; V gene: TRBV27; CDR3 protein: ASSLPRGQGIYEQY
clone size: -; J gene: TRBJ2-7; V gene: TRBV6-5; CDR3 protein: ASSQRVGEQY
clone size: -; J gene: TRBJ1-2; V gene: TRBV4-3; CDR3 protein: ASSQDLGQGISVSYT
clone size: -; J gene: TRBJ2-1; V gene: TRBV19; CDR3 protein: ASSFDSGAYNEQF
clone size: -; J gene: TRBJ2-5; V gene: TRBV29-1; CDR3 protein: SARRSVQLEETQY
clone size: -; J gene: TRBJ2-5; V gene: TRBV7-2; CDR3 protein: ASSHLDRQETQY
clone size: once; J gene: TRBJ2-1; V gene: TRBV7-8; CDR3 protein: ASSLVYGRGEQF
clone size: -; J gene: TRBJ2-5; V gene: TRBV2; CDR3 protein: ASGFTGLAGVETQY
clone size: -; J gene: TRBJ2-7; V gene: TRBV28; CDR3 protein: ASSLPAGYEQY
clone size: -; J gene: TRBJ2-1; V gene: TRBV11-3; CDR3 protein: ASSLDLTSGRIPSYNEQF
clone size: -; J gene: TRBJ1-1; V gene: TRBV9; CDR3 protein: ASSVAVGADTEAF